The 17 T cell receptor beta chains listed next were all sequenced from one sample in a study of graft-versus-host responses after intestinal transplantation. Which antigens these TCRs recognize remains unknown. Measured with immunoSEQ multiplex PCR; TCRdb has only the in-frame clones, and not every one. The data show about 86,000 clones, with about 88% seen just once and 0.28% held by the top ten. The specimen comprised unstimulated CD4+ T cells sorted from spleen or lymph node cells, sampled before transplant. Receptor source: a human donor who was the organ donor for an intestinal transplant.

The genes are TRBV7-9 and TRBJ2-2; D is perhaps TRBD1 (6 bases). The V gene lost 6 bases and the J gene lost 5 bases, with 13 bases spanning the gap. In germline, CDR1 is SEHNR, CDR2 FQNEAQ (reference sequence). There are 14 residues in the CDR3. The CDR3, as DNA: TGTGCCAGCAGGGAACAGGGTGGAACCGGGGAGCTGTTTTTT. Translating gives CASREQGGTGELFF.

The chain has TRBV4-2 and TRBJ2-4; 9 nucleotides match TRBD2. The V and J ends lost 0 bases and 3 bases, in that order; junction bases with no gene match: 6. Germline V gives CDR1 LGHNA, CDR2 YNFKEQ. This CDR3 is built from 17 residues. CDR3 sequence reads: CASSQEELAGFKNIQYF. In DNA form, the CDR3 reads TGTGCCAGCAGCCAAGAAGAACTAGCGGGCTTCAAAAACATTCAGTACTTC.

The chain has TRBV14 and TRBJ2-1, with TRBD2 matching over 9 bases. The CDR3 extends over 16 amino acids. The J segment lost 0 bases and the V segment lost 2 bases, leaving 2 bases of the junction unmatched. Germline V lookup: CDR1 SGHDN, CDR2 FVKESK. In nucleotides, the CDR3 is TGTGCCAGCAGCCAACCTAGCGGGATCTCCTACAATGAGCAGTTCTTC. As protein: CASSQPSGISYNEQFF.

The CDR3 sequence is CASRQNLGGGYTF. The CDR3 nucleotides read TGTGCCAGCAGGCAGAACCTGGGGGGTGGCTACACCTTC. The chain employs TRBV28 and TRBJ1-2, with TRBD1 as a possible D gene (5 bases). The CDR3 totals 13 residues. The V end was cut by 6 bases, the J end by 7 bases, with 15 bases between. CDR1 and CDR2 from the germline V gene are MDHEN and SYDVKM.

The rearrangement links TRBV2 to TRBJ1-6; TRBD1 matches 10 bases. The ends lost 6 bases at V and 5 bases at J; junction bases unmatched: 1. This CDR3 has 14 residues. Germline V lookup: CDR1 SNHLY, CDR2 FYNNEI. CDR3 coding DNA: TGTGCCAGCAGGGGGACAGGGGATAATTCACCCCTCCACTTT. Its translation: CASRGTGDNSPLHF.

V and J are TRBV5-6 and TRBJ2-3; 8 bases line up with TRBD2. The CDR3 contains 16 residues. The trim removed 4 bases at V and 2 bases at J, leaving 9 bases unmatched. CDR1 and CDR2 from the germline V gene are SGHDT and YYEEEE. CDR3 region: CASSTTSDPLTDTQYF. The DNA of the CDR3 is TGTGCCAGCAGCACGACTAGCGATCCCCTCACAGATACGCAGTATTTT.

The V and J genes are TRBV7-2 and TRBJ1-1; no reliable D call. Germline V gene lookup returns CDR1 SGHTA and CDR2 FQGNSA. The CDR3 is made up of 16 amino acids. V shed 4 bases and J shed 0 bases, with 15 bases lying between them. The DNA for the CDR3 is TGTGCCAGCAGCTCAGTTAGCCCCTTAATGAACACTGAAGCTTTCTTT. Its translation is CASSSVSPLMNTEAFF. The variable domain in full, completed from reference TRBV7-2 and TRBJ1-1, reads GAGVSQSPSNKVTEKGKDVELRCDPISGHTALYWYRQSLGQGLEFLIYFQGNSAPDKSGLPSDRFSAERTGGSVSTLTIQRTQQEDSAVYLCASSSVSPLMNTEAFFGQGTRLTVV.

This clone was found once. The genes are TRBV9 and TRBJ1-4; 7 bases map to TRBD1. V lost 3 bases to trimming and J lost 4 bases; unmatched junction nucleotides: 6. The V gene's germline CDR1 is SGDLS and CDR2 YYNGEE. The CDR3 length is 15 residues. The CDR3 is CASSGGTANNEKLFF. CDR3 coding DNA: TGTGCCAGCAGCGGAGGGACAGCAAATAATGAAAAACTGTTTTTT. The whole variable domain, filled in from reference TRBV9 and TRBJ1-4, reads DSGVTQTPKHLITATGQRVTLRCSPRSGDLSVYWYQQSLDQGLQFLIQYYNGEERAKGNILERFSAQQFPDLHSELNLSSLELGDSALYFCASSGGTANNEKLFFGSGTQLSVL.

J is TRBJ2-3 and V is TRBV27, with 8 bases that match TRBD2. The CDR3 loop spans 13 amino acids. Trimming removed 5 bases from V and 8 bases from J; junction bases left unmatched: 6. CDR1 and CDR2 (germline): MNHEY, SMNVEV (reference sequence). The CDR3 bases are TGTGCCAGCAGTGGGACCGCGGGGGGTACGCAGTATTTT. Translating gives CASSGTAGGTQYF.

The CDR3 DNA sequence: TGTGCCAGCAGCGCAAGGACAGGCACTGGAAACACCATATATTTT. This sequence encodes CASSARTGTGNTIYF. The V gene is TRBV11-2, the J gene TRBJ1-3; 7 bases map to TRBD1. Trimming removed 5 bases from V and 2 bases from J; junction bases left unmatched: 6. The CDR3 sequence is 15 residues long. Germline V CDR1 and CDR2: SGHAT, FQNNGV. Using reference TRBV11-2 and TRBJ1-3 for the parts outside the CDR3, the full variable domain is EAGVAQSPRYKIIEKRQSVAFWCNPISGHATLYWYQQILGQGPKLLIQFQNNGVVDDSQLPKDRFSAERLKGVDSTLKIQPAKLEDSAVYLCASSARTGTGNTIYFGEGSWLTVV.

The chain combines TRBV18 with TRBJ2-5, with 11 bases identical to TRBD2. With 2 bases clipped from V and 4 bases from J, the junction kept 6 bases outside the gene matches. Looked up from germline, CDR1 is KGHSH and CDR2 is LQKENI. The CDR3 is 16 amino acids. CDR3 residues: CASSPVGTSGLETQYF. In DNA, the CDR3 is TGTGCCAGCTCACCAGTCGGGACTAGCGGATTAGAGACCCAGTACTTC.

This clone was seen once. J is TRBJ1-1 and V is TRBV2; 8 bases match TRBD1. The CDR3 contains 13 residues. V gave up 3 bases and J gave up 3 bases; unmatched junction bases: 0. The germline CDR1 and CDR2 sequences are SNHLY and FYNNEI. CDR3 sequence (DNA): TGTGCCAGCAGTGAGGACAGGGACACTGAAGCTTTCTTT. Its protein product is CASSEDRDTEAFF.

The genes are TRBV15 and TRBJ2-1; tentatively, D is TRBD1 (5 bases). V was cut by 0 bases and J by 9 bases, with 12 bases left in between. Germline V gene data show CDR1 as LNHNV and CDR2 as YYDKDF (reference sequence). The length of the CDR3 is 14 residues. The CDR3 sequence: CATSRDLAGAEQFF. CDR3 DNA sequence: TGTGCCACCAGCAGAGATCTCGCTGGGGCTGAGCAGTTCTTC. Together with reference TRBV15 and TRBJ2-1, the CDR3 gives the full variable domain: DAMVIQNPRYQVTQFGKPVTLSCSQTLNHNVMYWYQQKSSQAPKLLFHYYDKDFNNEADTPDNFQSRRPNTSFCFLDIRSPGLGDTAMYLCATSRDLAGAEQFFGPGTRLTVL.

The genes are TRBV6-5 and TRBJ1-2; TRBD1 aligns across 9 bases. The CDR3 has 15 residues. V gave up 7 bases and J gave up 5 bases; unmatched junction bases: 11. CDR1 MNHEY and CDR2 SVGAGI come from the germline V gene. The CDR3 here is CASTDNRGLIYGYTF. CDR3 in DNA: TGTGCCAGCACCGATAACAGGGGGCTGATTTATGGCTACACCTTC.

The rearrangement links TRBV29-1 to TRBJ2-5; D not certain. Trimming left V 5 bases short and J 3 bases short, with 16 bases between. Germline V lookup: CDR1 SQVTM, CDR2 ANQGSEA. This CDR3 region has 14 residues. The CDR3 DNA is TGCAGCGTTTATGTTCTAGGCCTGAAAGAGACCCAGTACTTC. Its protein is CSVYVLGLKETQYF.

This rearrangement joins TRBV7-2 to TRBJ2-2, with 10 positions matching TRBD1. Germline CDR1 is SGHTA and CDR2 is FQGNSA. Germline trimming cut 5 bases from V and 6 bases from J; bases unmatched to any gene: 6. This CDR3 comprises 15 residues. The CDR3 spells CASSLRDRGPGELFF. The CDR3 region has the DNA TGTGCCAGCAGCCTTCGGGACAGGGGCCCCGGGGAGCTGTTTTTT. Full variable domain (missing parts from reference TRBV7-2 and TRBJ2-2): GAGVSQSPSNKVTEKGKDVELRCDPISGHTALYWYRQSLGQGLEFLIYFQGNSAPDKSGLPSDRFSAERTGGSVSTLTIQRTQQEDSAVYLCASSLRDRGPGELFFGEGSRLTVL.

The V gene is TRBV28, the J gene TRBJ1-1, with D tentatively TRBD1 (6 bases). The germline CDR1 and CDR2 sequences are MDHEN and SYDVKM. This CDR3 comprises 15 residues. The V and J ends lost 8 bases and 7 bases respectively, with 23 bases between them. The CDR3 coding sequence is TGTGCCAGCGCCACTGTGGGGGCGGGTAAATTTGAAGCTTTCTTT. This sequence encodes CASATVGAGKFEAFF.